The rows below give T cell receptor beta chains drawn from one sample of a study of control samples from healthy donors and cancer patients. Some clones are missing from TCRdb's copy, which holds only in-frame ones; the method was immunoSEQ multiplex PCR. The sample contains 64,000 or so clones, 92% of which appear only once. What was sequenced was PBMCs. The receptor set was obtained from a man between 40 and 49 years old with colorectal cancer. The CDR3 runs from the conserved cysteine through the conserved F or W. A D gene is named only where the DNA matches it firmly. Size is omitted from some rows. Given values are once, few, many or a class for expanded clones.

v_gene	abundance	d_gene	j_gene	CDR3aa	CDR3nt
TRBV18	-	TRBD1	TRBJ1-5	CASSPRQGSDGNQPQHF	TGTGCCAGCTCACCAAGACAGGGAAGTGATGGCAATCAGCCCCAGCATTTT
TRBV6-5	-	-	TRBJ2-2	CASSRDRATGELFF	TGTGCCAGCAGCAGGGATCGGGCCACCGGGGAGCTGTTTTTT
TRBV18	-	-	TRBJ2-7	CASSLQYEQYF	TGTGCCAGCTCACTCCAATACGAGCAGTACTTC
TRBV5-1	few	TRBD2	TRBJ2-5	CASSLWPGLEETQYF	TGCGCCAGCAGCTTATGGCCGGGACTAGAAGAGACCCAGTACTTC
TRBV27	-	-	TRBJ1-2	CASSFLSGQNYGYTF	TGTGCCAGCAGTTTCCTCTCGGGACAAAACTATGGCTACACCTTC
TRBV6-5	-	TRBD1	TRBJ2-1	CASSYSGTGFYNEQFF	TGTGCCAGCAGTTACTCGGGGACAGGGTTCTACAATGAGCAGTTCTTC
TRBV18	-	TRBD1	TRBJ1-4	CASSPGTGGEKLFF	TGTGCCAGCTCACCAGGGACAGGGGGCGAAAAACTGTTTTTT
TRBV7-3	-	-	TRBJ2-5	CASSLAGLKETQYF	TGTGCCAGCAGCTTAGCAGGTTTAAAAGAGACCCAGTACTTC
TRBV6-2/TRBV6-3	-	-	TRBJ2-3	CASSYFWDTQYF	TGTGCCAGCAGTTACTTCTGGGATACGCAGTATTTT
TRBV10-3	-	TRBD1	TRBJ2-7	CAISRTGGNDEQYF	TGTGCCATCAGTCGGACAGGGGGTAACGACGAGCAGTACTTC
TRBV7-2	-	-	TRBJ2-3	CASSIERIATDTQYF	TGTGCCAGCAGCATCGAGAGGATTGCCACAGATACGCAGTATTTT
TRBV6-5	-	TRBD1	TRBJ1-5	CASRPTGAQPQHF	TGTGCCAGCAGGCCGACAGGGGCCCAGCCCCAGCATTTT
TRBV7-9	-	-	TRBJ1-5	CASSLSGDSNQPQHF	TGTGCCAGCAGCTTATCTGGAGATAGCAATCAGCCCCAGCATTTT
TRBV19	-	TRBD2	TRBJ2-3	CASSITGLANTQYF	TGTGCCAGTAGTATTACGGGACTAGCGAACACGCAGTATTTT
TRBV7-2	-	TRBD1	TRBJ1-2	CASSSQGDYGYTF	TGTGCCAGCAGCTCCCAGGGGGACTATGGCTACACCTTC
TRBV5-1	-	TRBD2	TRBJ2-5	CASSLGGVLETQYF	TGCGCCAGCAGCCTCGGGGGGGTCTTAGAGACCCAGTACTTC
TRBV30	-	TRBD1	TRBJ1-5	CAWDRDSNQPQHF	TGTGCCTGGGACAGGGATAGCAATCAGCCCCAGCATTTT
TRBV30	-	-	TRBJ2-7	CAWSVSAGYEQYF	TGTGCCTGGAGTGTATCGGCCGGCTACGAGCAGTACTTC
TRBV29-1	-	TRBD2	TRBJ2-3	CSVGRGGATTDTQYF	TGCAGCGTTGGGCGGGGGGGCGCAACGACAGATACGCAGTATTTT
TRBV19	few	-	TRBJ2-1	CASSPWEGAGALHKFF	TGTGCCAGTAGTCCTTGGGAGGGGGCGGGGGCCCTCCACAAGTTCTTC
TRBV14	-	TRBD1	TRBJ1-3	CASSQGGTGGNTIYF	TGTGCCAGCAGCCAAGGGGGGACAGGCGGAAACACCATATATTTT
TRBV7-2	-	-	TRBJ1-5	CASSLGLRNQPQHF	TGTGCCAGCAGCTTAGGACTACGCAATCAGCCCCAGCATTTT
TRBV20-1	-	-	TRBJ1-1	CSARRTGEAFF	TGCAGTGCTAGACGGACGGGAGAAGCTTTCTTT
TRBV11-1	-	-	TRBJ1-2	CASSRSSEDYTF	TGTGCCAGCAGCCGAAGCTCGGAGGACTACACCTTC
TRBV7-2	few	TRBD2	TRBJ2-2	CASSPSGVNTGELFF	TGTGCCAGCAGCCCTAGCGGAGTGAACACCGGGGAGCTGTTTTTT
TRBV7-2	-	-	TRBJ1-1	CASGPHSVNTEAFF	TGTGCCAGCGGGCCCCATTCTGTGAACACTGAAGCTTTCTTT
TRBV6-2/TRBV6-3	-	-	TRBJ2-5	CASSYAGVGQETQYF	TGTGCCAGCAGTTACGCCGGGGTGGGGCAAGAGACCCAGTACTTC
TRBV19	-	TRBD1	TRBJ2-3	CASSIRQGASDTQYF	TGTGCCAGTAGTATCCGGCAGGGGGCGTCAGATACGCAGTATTTT
TRBV6-5	once	-	TRBJ2-7	CASSYLGGQYF	TGTGCCAGCAGTTACTTGGGGGGGCAGTACTTC
TRBV4-2	-	TRBD2	TRBJ2-7	CASSLGGGPTSGNPYEQYF	TGTGCCAGCAGCCTAGGGGGAGGACCGACTAGCGGGAACCCCTACGAGCAGTACTTC
TRBV5-1	-	-	TRBJ2-5	CASRMAQETQYF	TGCGCCAGCAGGATGGCCCAAGAGACCCAGTACTTC
TRBV19	-	TRBD1	TRBJ2-2	CASSTGKGTGELFF	TGTGCCAGTTCGACAGGGAAAGGGACCGGGGAGCTGTTTTTT
TRBV24-1	-	TRBD1	TRBJ2-1	CATSDRQGPSDEQFF	TGTGCCACCAGTGACCGACAGGGTCCCAGCGATGAGCAGTTCTTC
TRBV5-6	-	-	TRBJ1-2	CASSLGGNDNYGYTF	TGTGCCAGCAGCTTGGGGGGCAATGATAACTATGGCTACACCTTC
TRBV29-1	-	TRBD2	TRBJ2-3	CSGFSGGAGDTQYF	TGCAGCGGATTTAGCGGGGGGGCCGGCGATACGCAGTATTTT
TRBV2	-	-	TRBJ1-5	CASLRGDRNQPQHF	TGTGCCAGCCTGAGGGGAGATCGCAATCAGCCCCAGCATTTT
TRBV6-4	-	-	TRBJ1-2	CASRGAYGYTF	TGTGCCAGCAGAGGAGCCTATGGCTACACCTTC
TRBV30	-	-	TRBJ2-1	CAWESWNEQFF	TGTGCCTGGGAAAGTTGGAATGAGCAGTTCTTC
TRBV5-1	once	-	TRBJ2-7	CASSLGGTDYEQYF	TGCGCCAGCAGCTTGGGGGGGACGGATTACGAGCAGTACTTC
TRBV3-1/TRBV3-2	-	TRBD2	TRBJ2-7	CASSRLRGEKQYF	TGTGCCAGCAGCCGTCTGCGGGGGGAGAAGCAGTACTTC
TRBV9	-	-	TRBJ2-7	CASSVGGLSYEQYF	TGTGCCAGCAGCGTAGGCGGCCTCTCCTACGAGCAGTACTTC
TRBV20-1	-	-	TRBJ2-5	CSAAGTETQYF	TGCAGTGCTGCCGGGACAGAGACCCAGTACTTC
TRBV7-2	-	TRBD1	TRBJ1-5	CASSTRTGGDQPQHF	TGTGCCAGCAGCACTCGGACAGGGGGAGATCAGCCCCAGCATTTT
TRBV3-1/TRBV3-2	-	TRBD1	TRBJ2-7	CASSPRTGGGEQYF	TGTGCCAGCAGCCCTCGGACAGGGGGTGGGGAGCAGTACTTC
TRBV30	-	-	TRBJ1-2	CAFAYSDGYTF	TGTGCCTTCGCCTACTCCGATGGCTACACCTTC
TRBV7-2	once	-	TRBJ1-2	CASSLGVEGYYGYTF	TGTGCCAGCAGCTTAGGGGTGGAGGGCTACTATGGCTACACCTTC
TRBV19	-	-	TRBJ2-1	CASSMEGFLGYNEQFF	TGTGCCAGTAGTATGGAAGGATTTTTGGGTTACAATGAGCAGTTCTTC
TRBV10-2	-	-	TRBJ1-5	CASRRASRGDQPQHF	TGCGCCAGCAGGAGGGCCTCGCGGGGCGATCAGCCCCAGCATTTT